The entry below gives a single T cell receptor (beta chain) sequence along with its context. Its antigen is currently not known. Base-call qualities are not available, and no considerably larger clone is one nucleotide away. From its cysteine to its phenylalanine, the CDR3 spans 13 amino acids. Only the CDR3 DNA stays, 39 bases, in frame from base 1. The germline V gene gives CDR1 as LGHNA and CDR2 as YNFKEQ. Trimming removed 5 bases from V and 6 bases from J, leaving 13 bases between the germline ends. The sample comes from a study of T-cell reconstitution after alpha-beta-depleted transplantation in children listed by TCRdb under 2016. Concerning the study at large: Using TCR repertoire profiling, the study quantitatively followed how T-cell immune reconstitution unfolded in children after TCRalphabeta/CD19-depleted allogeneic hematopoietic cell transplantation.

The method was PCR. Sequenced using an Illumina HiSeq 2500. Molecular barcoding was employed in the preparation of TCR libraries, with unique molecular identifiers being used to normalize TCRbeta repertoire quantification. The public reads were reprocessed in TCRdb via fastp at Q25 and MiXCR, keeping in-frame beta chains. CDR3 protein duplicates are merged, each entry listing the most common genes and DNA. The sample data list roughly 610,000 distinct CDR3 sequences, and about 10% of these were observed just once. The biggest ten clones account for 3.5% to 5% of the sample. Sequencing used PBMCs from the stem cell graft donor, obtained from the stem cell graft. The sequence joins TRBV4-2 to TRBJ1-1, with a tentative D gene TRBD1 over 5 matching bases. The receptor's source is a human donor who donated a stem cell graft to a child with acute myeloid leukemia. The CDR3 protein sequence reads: CASSFGQGPEAFF. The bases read TGTGCCAGCAGCTTTGGGCAGGGTCCTGAAGCTTTCTTT.